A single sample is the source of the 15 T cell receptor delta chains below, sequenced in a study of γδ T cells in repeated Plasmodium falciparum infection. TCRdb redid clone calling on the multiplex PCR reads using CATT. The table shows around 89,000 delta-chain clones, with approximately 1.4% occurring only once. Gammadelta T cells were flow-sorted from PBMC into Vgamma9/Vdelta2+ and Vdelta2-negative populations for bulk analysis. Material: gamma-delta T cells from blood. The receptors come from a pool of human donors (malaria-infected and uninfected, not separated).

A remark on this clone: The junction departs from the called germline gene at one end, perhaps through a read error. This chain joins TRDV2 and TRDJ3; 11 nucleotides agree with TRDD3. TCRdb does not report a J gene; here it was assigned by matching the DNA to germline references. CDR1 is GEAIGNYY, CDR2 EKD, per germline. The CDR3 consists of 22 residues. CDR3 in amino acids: CACDTGWGIRAPYSWDTRQMFF. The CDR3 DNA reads TGTGCCTGCGACACAGGGTGGGGGATACGCGCGCCTTACTCCTGGGACACCCGACAGATGTTTTTC.

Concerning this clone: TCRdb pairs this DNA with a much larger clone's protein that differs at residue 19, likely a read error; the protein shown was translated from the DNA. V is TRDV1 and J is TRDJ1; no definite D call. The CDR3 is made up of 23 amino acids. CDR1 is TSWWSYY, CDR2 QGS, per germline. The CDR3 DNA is TGTGCTCTTGGGGAAGACCCGTCCCCTCTCTATAAGTCATTCTCCCCGTACACCGGTAAACTCATCTTT. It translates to CALGEDPSPLYKSFSPYTGKLIF.

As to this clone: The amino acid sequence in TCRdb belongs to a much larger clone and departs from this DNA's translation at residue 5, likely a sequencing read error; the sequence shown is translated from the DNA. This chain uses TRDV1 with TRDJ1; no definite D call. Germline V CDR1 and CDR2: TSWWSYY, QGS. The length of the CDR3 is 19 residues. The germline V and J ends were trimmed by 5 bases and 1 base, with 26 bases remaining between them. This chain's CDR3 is CALGSIQVKGRVTTDKLIF. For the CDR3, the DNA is TGTGCTCTTGGGTCCATCCAGGTAAAGGGACGAGTGACCACCGATAAACTCATCTTT.

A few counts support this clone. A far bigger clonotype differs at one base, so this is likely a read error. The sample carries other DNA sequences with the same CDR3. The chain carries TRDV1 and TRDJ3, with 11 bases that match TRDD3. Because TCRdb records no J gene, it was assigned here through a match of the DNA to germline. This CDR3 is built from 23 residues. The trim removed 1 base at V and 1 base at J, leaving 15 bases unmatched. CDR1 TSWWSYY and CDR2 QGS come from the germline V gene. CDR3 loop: CALGERFLYWGIITSWDTRQMFF. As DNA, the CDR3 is TGTGCTCTTGGGGAACGTTTTCTTTACTGGGGGATAATCACTTCCTGGGACACCCGACAGATGTTTTTC.

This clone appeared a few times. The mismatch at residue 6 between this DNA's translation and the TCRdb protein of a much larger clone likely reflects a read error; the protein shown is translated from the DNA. The CDR3 DNA reads TGTGCCTGTGACTCCATGCTGGGGGATACAGCACAACTCTTCTTT. This codes for CACDSMLGDTAQLFF. The chain links TRDV2 to TRDJ2; TRDD3 matches 9 bases. TCRdb lists no J gene, so it was determined here by aligning the DNA to germline. Trimming cost V 3 bases and J 5 bases; bases outside gene matches: 6. The germline V gene has CDR1 GEAIGNYY and CDR2 EKD. This CDR3 comprises 15 residues.

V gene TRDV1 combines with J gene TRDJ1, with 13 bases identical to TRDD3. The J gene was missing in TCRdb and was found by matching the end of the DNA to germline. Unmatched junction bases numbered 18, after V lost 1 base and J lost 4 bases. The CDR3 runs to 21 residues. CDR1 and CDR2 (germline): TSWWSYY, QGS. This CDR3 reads CALGERSYWGIRVEGRDKLIF. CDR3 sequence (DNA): TGTGCTCTTGGGGAACGTAGTTACTGGGGGATACGCGTAGAGGGCCGCGATAAACTCATCTTT.

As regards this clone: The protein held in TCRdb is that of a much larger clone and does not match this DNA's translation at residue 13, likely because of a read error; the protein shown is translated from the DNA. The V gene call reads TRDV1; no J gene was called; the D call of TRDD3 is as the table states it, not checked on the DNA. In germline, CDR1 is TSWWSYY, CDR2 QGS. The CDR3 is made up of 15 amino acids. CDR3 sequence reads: CALRDWGINTDKPIF. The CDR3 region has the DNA TGTGCTCTTAGGGACTGGGGGATTAACACCGATAAACCCATCTTT.

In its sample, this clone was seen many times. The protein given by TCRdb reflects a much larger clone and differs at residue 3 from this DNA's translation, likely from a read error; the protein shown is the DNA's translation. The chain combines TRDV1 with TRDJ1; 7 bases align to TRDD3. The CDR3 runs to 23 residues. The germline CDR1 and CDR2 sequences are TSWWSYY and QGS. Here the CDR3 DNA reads TGTGCTCCTGGGGAATATCTTTCCCCGATTAGGAAACTCACTCTGGGGGTCACCGATAAACTCATCTTT. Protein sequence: CAPGEYLSPIRKLTLGVTDKLIF.

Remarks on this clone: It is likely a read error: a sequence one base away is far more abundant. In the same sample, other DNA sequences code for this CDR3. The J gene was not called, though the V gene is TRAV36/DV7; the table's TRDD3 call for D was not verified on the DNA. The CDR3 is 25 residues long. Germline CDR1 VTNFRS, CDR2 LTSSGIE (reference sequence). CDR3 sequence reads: CAVFLAFLPRGIWSLSTGYTDKLIF. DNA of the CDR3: TGTGCTGTTTTCTTAGCCTTCCTACCCCGGGGGATATGGTCATTGAGTACGGGGTACACCGATAAACTCATCTTC.

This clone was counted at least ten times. The CDR3 DNA reads TGTGCTCTTGGGGATTCCACCTTCCTACTCTGGGGGATATATTCCGATAAACTCATCTTT. It specifies CALGDSTFLLWGIYSDKLIF. The chain recombines TRDV1 with TRDJ1; maybe TRDD3 (10 bases). Trimming removed 3 bases at V and 3 bases at J, with 29 bases between. Germline V gene lookup returns CDR1 TSWWSYY and CDR2 QGS. CDR3 length equals 20 residues.

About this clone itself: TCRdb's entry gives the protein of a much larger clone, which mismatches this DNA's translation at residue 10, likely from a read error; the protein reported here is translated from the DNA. The CDR3 reads CALGEVGLPRYWGIGSYTDKLIF. CDR3 coding DNA: TGTGCTCTTGGGGAGGTCGGCCTTCCCCGTTACTGGGGGATAGGTTCGTACACCGATAAACTCATCTTT. V is TRDV1 and J is TRDJ1; 11 bases agree with TRDD3. TCRdb offers no J gene call, so here the DNA was matched to germline to obtain one. V gave up 3 bases and J gave up 0 bases; unmatched junction bases: 24. This CDR3 region has 23 residues. CDR1 is TSWWSYY and CDR2 is QGS in the germline V gene.

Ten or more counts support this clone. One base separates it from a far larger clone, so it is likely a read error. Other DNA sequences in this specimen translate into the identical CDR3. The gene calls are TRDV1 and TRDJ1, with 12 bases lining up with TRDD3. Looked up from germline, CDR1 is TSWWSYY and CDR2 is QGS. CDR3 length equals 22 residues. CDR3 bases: TGTGCTCTTGGGGAACTTATAGCTCGAGCTCTAACTGGGGGATACCAAACCGATAAGCTCATCTTT. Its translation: CALGELIARALTGGYQTDKLIF.

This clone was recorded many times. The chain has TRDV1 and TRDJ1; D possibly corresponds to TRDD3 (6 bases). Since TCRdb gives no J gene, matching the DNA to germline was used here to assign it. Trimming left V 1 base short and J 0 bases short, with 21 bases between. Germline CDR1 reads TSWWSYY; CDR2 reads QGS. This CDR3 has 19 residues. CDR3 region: CALGERTRTLGMYTDKLIF. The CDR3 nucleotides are TGTGCTCTTGGGGAACGAACGCGAACTTTGGGGATGTACACCGATAAACTCATCTTT.

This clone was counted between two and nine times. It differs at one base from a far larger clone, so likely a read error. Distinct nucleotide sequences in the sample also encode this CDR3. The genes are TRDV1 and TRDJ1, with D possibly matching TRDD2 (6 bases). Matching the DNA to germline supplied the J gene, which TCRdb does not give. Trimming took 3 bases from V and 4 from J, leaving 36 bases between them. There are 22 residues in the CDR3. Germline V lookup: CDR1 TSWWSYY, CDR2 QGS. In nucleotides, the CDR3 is TGTGCTCTTGGGGACCCCTATTTCCCCCTTCTTCCTCGTGTATTAGTAGGCGATAAACTCATCTTT. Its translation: CALGDPYFPLLPRVLVGDKLIF.

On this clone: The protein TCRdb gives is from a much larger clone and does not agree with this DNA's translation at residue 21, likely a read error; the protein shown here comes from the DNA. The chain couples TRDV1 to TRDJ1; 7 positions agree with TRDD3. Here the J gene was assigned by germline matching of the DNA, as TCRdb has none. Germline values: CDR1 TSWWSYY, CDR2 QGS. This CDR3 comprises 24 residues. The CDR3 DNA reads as TGTGCTCTTGGGGAAGGGGAAGGAACGGTCATTCCAGTACTGGGGATTGCCTGCACCGATAGACTCATCTTT. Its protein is CALGEGEGTVIPVLGIACTDRLIF.